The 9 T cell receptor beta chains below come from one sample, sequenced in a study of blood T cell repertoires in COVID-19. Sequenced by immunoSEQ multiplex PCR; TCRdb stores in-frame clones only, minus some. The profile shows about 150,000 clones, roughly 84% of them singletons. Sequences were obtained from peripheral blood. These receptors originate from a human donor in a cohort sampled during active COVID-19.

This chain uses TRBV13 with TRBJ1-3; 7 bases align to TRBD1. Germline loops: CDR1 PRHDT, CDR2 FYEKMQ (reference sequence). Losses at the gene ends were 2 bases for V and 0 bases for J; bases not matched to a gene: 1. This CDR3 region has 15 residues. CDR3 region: CASSLRGHSGNTIYF. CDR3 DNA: TGTGCCAGCAGCTTAAGGGGGCACTCTGGAAACACCATATATTTT.

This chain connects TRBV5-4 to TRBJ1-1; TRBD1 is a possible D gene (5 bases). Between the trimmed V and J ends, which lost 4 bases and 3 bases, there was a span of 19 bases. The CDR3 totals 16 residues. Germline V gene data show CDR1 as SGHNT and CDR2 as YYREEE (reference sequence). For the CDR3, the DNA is TGTGCCAGCAGCGCATTCCGGACACCGGGGGACACTGAAGCTTTCTTT. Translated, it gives CASSAFRTPGDTEAFF.

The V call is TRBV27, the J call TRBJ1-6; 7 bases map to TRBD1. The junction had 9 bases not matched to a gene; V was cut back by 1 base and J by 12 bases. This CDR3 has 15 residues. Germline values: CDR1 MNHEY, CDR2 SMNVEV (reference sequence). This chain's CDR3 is CASSLYPDRLQPLHF. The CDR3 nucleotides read TGTGCCAGCAGTTTATACCCGGACAGGCTACAACCCCTCCACTTT.

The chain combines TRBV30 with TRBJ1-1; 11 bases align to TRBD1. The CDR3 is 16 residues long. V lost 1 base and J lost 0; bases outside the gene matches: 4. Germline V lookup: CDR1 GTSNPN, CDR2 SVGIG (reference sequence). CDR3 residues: CAWSGTGGLMNTEAFF. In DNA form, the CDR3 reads TGTGCCTGGAGTGGGACAGGGGGCCTAATGAACACTGAAGCTTTCTTT.

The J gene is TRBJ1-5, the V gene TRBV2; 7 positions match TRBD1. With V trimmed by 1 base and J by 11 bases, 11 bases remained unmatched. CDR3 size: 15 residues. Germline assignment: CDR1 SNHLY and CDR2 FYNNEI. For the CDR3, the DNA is TGTGCCAGCAGTGAAGGACAGGGCTCTCAATGGGCCCAGCATTTT. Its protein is CASSEGQGSQWAQHF.

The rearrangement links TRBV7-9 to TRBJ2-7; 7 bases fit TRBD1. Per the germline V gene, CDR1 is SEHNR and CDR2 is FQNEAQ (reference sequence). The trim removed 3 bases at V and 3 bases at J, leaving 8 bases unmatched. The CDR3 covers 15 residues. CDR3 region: CASSLAPRGLYEQYF. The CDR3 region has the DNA TGTGCCAGCAGCTTGGCACCGAGGGGGCTCTACGAGCAGTACTTC.

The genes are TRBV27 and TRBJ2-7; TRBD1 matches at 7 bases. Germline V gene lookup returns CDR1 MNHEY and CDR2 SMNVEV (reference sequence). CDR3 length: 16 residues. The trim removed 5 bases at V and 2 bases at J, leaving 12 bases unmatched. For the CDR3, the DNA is TGTGCCAGCAGTACGACAGGGTACCCCTTCCCCTACGAGCAGTACGTC. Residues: CASSTTGYPFPYEQYV.

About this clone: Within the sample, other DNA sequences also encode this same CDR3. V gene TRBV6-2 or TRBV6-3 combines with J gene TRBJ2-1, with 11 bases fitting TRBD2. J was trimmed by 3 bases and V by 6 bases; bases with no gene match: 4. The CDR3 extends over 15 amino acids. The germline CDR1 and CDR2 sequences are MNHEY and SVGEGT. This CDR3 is CASSLAGGVYNEQFF. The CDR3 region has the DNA TGTGCCAGCAGCCTAGCGGGGGGAGTCTACAATGAGCAGTTCTTC.

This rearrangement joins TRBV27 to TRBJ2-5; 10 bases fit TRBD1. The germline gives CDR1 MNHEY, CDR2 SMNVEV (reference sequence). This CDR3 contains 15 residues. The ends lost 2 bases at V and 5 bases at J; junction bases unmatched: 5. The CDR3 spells CASSLGGTGVETQYF. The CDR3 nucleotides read TGTGCCAGCAGTTTAGGCGGGACAGGGGTGGAGACCCAGTACTTC.